The subject of this entry is one T cell receptor beta chain. CDR3 size: 17 residues. The germline CDR1 and CDR2 sequences are SEHNR and FQNEAQ (reference sequence). V lost 2 bases and J 2 bases, leaving 13 bases between the germline ends. This sample is drawn from a study of blood T cell repertoires in COVID-19. On the study more broadly: Whether acute or convalescent, the COVID-19 samples came from the United States, Italy and Spain.

The table came from immunoSEQ multiplex PCR; TCRdb's copy has only in-frame clones and leaves some out. The sample records 320,000 or so clones, roughly 84% being singletons. The sequence was collected from a young woman who had recovered from COVID-19. Sequencing was carried out using PBMCs or T cells enriched from blood (not recorded which). The chain uses TRBV7-9 and TRBJ1-6; D may be TRBD1 (5 bases). As DNA, the CDR3 is TGTGCCAGCAGCTTACCGGGCGGGGCACCCTATAATTCACCCCTCCACTTT. Translated: CASSLPGGAPYNSPLHF. Together with reference TRBV7-9 and TRBJ1-6, the CDR3 gives the full variable domain: DTGVSQNPRHKITKRGQNVTFRCDPISEHNRLYWYRQTLGQGPEFLTYFQNEAQLEKSRLLSDRFSAERPKGSFSTLEIQRTEQGDSAMYLCASSLPGGAPYNSPLHFGNGTRLTVT.